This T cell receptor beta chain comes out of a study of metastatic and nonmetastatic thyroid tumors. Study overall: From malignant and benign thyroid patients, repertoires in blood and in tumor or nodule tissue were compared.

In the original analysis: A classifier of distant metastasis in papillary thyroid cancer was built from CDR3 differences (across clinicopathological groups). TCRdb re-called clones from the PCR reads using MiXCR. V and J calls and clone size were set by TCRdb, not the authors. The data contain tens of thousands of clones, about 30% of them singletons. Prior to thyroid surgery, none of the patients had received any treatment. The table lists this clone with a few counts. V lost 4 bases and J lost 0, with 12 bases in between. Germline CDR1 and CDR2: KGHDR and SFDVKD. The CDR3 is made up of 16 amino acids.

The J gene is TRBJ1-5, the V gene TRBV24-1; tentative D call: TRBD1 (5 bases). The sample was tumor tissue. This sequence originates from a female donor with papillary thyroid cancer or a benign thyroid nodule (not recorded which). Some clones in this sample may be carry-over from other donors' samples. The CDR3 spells CATSESPGNSNQPQHF. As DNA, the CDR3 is TGTGCCACCAGTGAGTCCCCAGGGAATAGCAATCAGCCCCAGCATTTT.